This entry is about one T cell receptor beta chain. These data originate in a study of shared T cell receptors in the human thymus. TCRdb's table, derived via immunoSEQ multiplex PCR, lists solely in-frame clones and lacks some. The sample contains approximately 490,000 clones, roughly 74% of which appear only once. Another study also made use of these data, one on human thymus T cells.

Sequenced input: thymocytes. The sequence was obtained from a boy younger than two with a congenital heart defect.

The CDR3 loop is CASSFLNQPQHF. The CDR3 DNA sequence: TGTGCCAGCAGCTTCCTAAATCAGCCCCAGCATTTT. The rearrangement uses TRBV7-9 and TRBJ1-5; no clear D gene. Germline lookup yields CDR1 SEHNR and CDR2 FQNEAQ (reference sequence). The CDR3 loop spans 12 amino acids. Trimming removed 3 bases from V and 4 bases from J, with 4 bases in between.